This record concerns one TCR beta chain sequence. The authors ran a second PCR of about 6 to 11 cycles using a sample-barcoded 5' primer and a J-beta primer mix. TCRdb processed the 5' RACE reads anew with MiXCR; each CDR3 protein has one entry. The table shows about 970,000 distinct CDR3 sequences, with roughly 50% occurring only once. These data are taken from a study of blood T cells in healthy people across ages. The clonotype originates from a woman aged 60-70 years in good health. Material: blood.

CDR3 in amino acids: CSVEGTSRTDTQYF. In DNA form, the CDR3 reads TGCAGCGTTGAAGGGACTTCCCGCACAGATACGCAGTATTTT. This chain uses TRBV29-1 with TRBJ2-3, with D possibly matching TRBD2 (5 bases). The CDR3 consists of 14 residues. Germline V gene sequence: CDR1 SQVTM, CDR2 ANQGSEA. V lost 1 base to trimming and J lost 1 base, with 9 bases between them.